The 3 T cell receptor beta chains in this list originate from one sample, sequenced in a study of shared clonotypes between healthy human individuals. Sequencing was performed with immunoSEQ multiplex PCR; in TCRdb, only in-frame clones are kept and a portion is missing. This repertoire shows 950,000 to 1,100,000 clones, approximately 76% found once; its top ten account for approximately 1.5%. The sample was memory CD4+ T cells sorted from blood. The subset is: CD45RA-negative fraction. The receptors derive from a man aged 18 to 29 in good health.

This clone was observed once. The chain carries TRBV2 and TRBJ2-3, with a possible D match to TRBD2 (5 bases). Trimming shortened V by 7 bases and J by 0 bases, and 8 bases separated the two germline ends. The germline CDR1 and CDR2 sequences are SNHLY and FYNNEI. CDR3 length: 13 residues. For the CDR3, the DNA is TGTGCCAGCAAGCGGACTAGCACAGATACGCAGTATTTT. It is translated as CASKRTSTDTQYF.

The CDR3 nucleotides read TGCGCCAGCAGTGAAGGATGGCGGGGGGCCCCCCACACAGATACGCAGTATTTT. Residues: CASSEGWRGAPHTDTQYF. The rearrangement links TRBV10-1 to TRBJ2-3, with 8 bases identical to TRBD2. Germline trimming cut 3 bases from V and 2 bases from J; bases unmatched to any gene: 13. The CDR3 sequence is 18 residues long. The germline gives CDR1 WNHNN, CDR2 SYGVQD (reference sequence).

The V gene is TRBV28, the J gene TRBJ1-2, with no clear D. Germline loops: CDR1 MDHEN, CDR2 SYDVKM. Trimming cost V 7 bases and J 1 base, with 13 bases left between them. This CDR3 has 14 residues. CDR3 residues: CASIPGGDNYGYTF. DNA for the CDR3: TGTGCCAGCATCCCGGGAGGTGATAACTATGGCTACACCTTC.